The rows below give T cell receptor beta chains drawn from one sample of a study of CD8 T cells in ankylosing spondylitis. TCRdb reprocessed the 5' RACE reads via MiXCR and lists one record per CDR3 protein. The repertoire holds approximately 540,000 distinct CDR3 sequences, roughly 13% seen once, with over 6.5% in the top ten. Sequenced: blood, either unsorted or a sorted T cell fraction (not recorded which). These receptors came from a male donor with ankylosing spondylitis. Each CDR3 is given with its conserved first and last residue.

TRBV20-1	TRBJ2-1	CSAREGRAGGNEQFF
TRBV2	TRBJ2-5	CASSVGTSKQETQYF
TRBV6-6	TRBJ1-5	CASETYGQPQHF
TRBV5-1	TRBJ1-4	CASSFKREVGEKLFF
TRBV2	TRBJ1-5	CASTEGGNQPQHF
TRBV3-1	TRBJ1-6	CASSQGKKRARPYNSPLHF
TRBV25-1	TRBJ2-3	CASSDLRTAGADTQYF
TRBV18	TRBJ1-5	CASSPSPGGQPQHF
TRBV2	TRBJ2-2	CASSRTSVHNTGELFF
TRBV18	TRBJ2-2	CASSPYPPLTGDMNTGELFF
TRBV2	TRBJ2-3	CASSGESGSTDTQYF
TRBV2	TRBJ2-3	CASKASTDTQYF
TRBV29-1	TRBJ2-2	CSVGGIQAGELFF
TRBV24-1	TRBJ2-2	CATSESDREVGELFF
TRBV7-2	TRBJ2-5	CASSLSGTSPTQYF
TRBV30	TRBJ1-2	CAWSGGRYNYGYTF
TRBV5-5	TRBJ1-2	CASSSQTRGGYTF
TRBV7-9	TRBJ1-2	CASSTGRLYGYTF
TRBV28	TRBJ2-4	CASSFSKNIQYF
TRBV6-1	TRBJ2-7	CASSEVTSGKGEQYF
TRBV11-2	TRBJ2-7	CASRKKPESILYEQYF
TRBV5-6	TRBJ1-5	CASSFNLGHQPQHF
TRBV5-6	TRBJ1-1	CASSRGQGGSQAFF
TRBV5-1	TRBJ1-2	CASRGGTSNYGYTF
TRBV12-3/TRBV12-4	TRBJ2-3	CASSSDSYTQYF
TRBV6-2/TRBV6-3	TRBJ2-1	CASTPAGGHNEQFF
TRBV4-2	TRBJ2-7	CAREASGRYEQYF
TRBV9	TRBJ2-7	CASRSERGEQYF
TRBV28	TRBJ2-1	CASSFKGAIPLTYNEQFF
TRBV7-8	TRBJ1-1	CASKGYDTEAFF
TRBV20-1	TRBJ2-7	CSARGLGGQNYEQYF
TRBV5-1	TRBJ1-6	CASSLERGRSPLHF
TRBV18	TRBJ1-1	CASSPFTGGDTEAFF
TRBV3-1	TRBJ2-1	CASSLGLRYTDEQFF
TRBV10-3	TRBJ2-6	CATVGQGAVGANVLTF
TRBV5-1	TRBJ1-5	CASSLGTGGGNQPQHF
TRBV7-9	TRBJ2-5	CASSLTGTQETQYF
TRBV12-3/TRBV12-4	TRBJ1-4	CASSLGASSGLFF
TRBV7-2	TRBJ1-1	CASSLSADPNTEAFF
TRBV6-1	TRBJ2-6	CASSDEGQGANVLTF
TRBV9	TRBJ2-2	CASSVFTGELFF
TRBV12-3/TRBV12-4	TRBJ1-5	CASSLRGQGAGQPQHF
TRBV5-1	TRBJ2-1	CASSPGLAVNEQFF
TRBV4-2	TRBJ2-1	CASSSKGTADNEQFF
TRBV11-2	TRBJ1-2	CASSRTSYGYTF
TRBV7-9	TRBJ2-1	CAGQKGGTGVYNEQFF
TRBV29-1	TRBJ1-4	CSAASTQGEKLFF
TRBV6-5	TRBJ1-5	CASSYVDSNQPQHF